This TCR beta chain was sequenced during a study of T-cell reconstitution after alpha-beta-depleted transplantation in children. Regarding the study as a whole: There were some patients whose high TCRbeta diversity at day 60 came from surviving recipient T cells and thymic progenitors. Several hundred expanded graft clones reportedly supplied alpha-beta T cells about two months after transplant. By one year post-transplant, T-cell counts and diversity largely arose from T cells that were newly produced.

CDR1 and CDR2 (germline): SGHRS, YFSETQ. The CDR3 contains 16 residues. The V end was cut by 4 bases, the J end by 4 bases, with 20 bases between. This clonotype was seen ten or more times. Its matching antigen is unknown. The authors prepared the TCRbeta library with unique molecular identifiers. TCRdb re-called the PCR reads through MiXCR, storing one row per CDR3 protein. The table shows hundreds of thousands of distinct CDR3 sequences, with roughly a tenth occurring only once. The chain employs TRBV5-1 and TRBJ1-1; D gene unclear. This receptor was taken from a boy in the first two years of life with acute myeloid leukemia, due to receive a stem cell transplant. The source was PBMCs, collected before TCRalphabeta/CD19-depleted stem cell transplant. The CDR3 DNA sequence: TGCGCCAGCAGCCCCACGACGTCAGTTGAAGGCACTGAAGCTTTCTTT. It encodes CASSPTTSVEGTEAFF.